These 28 T cell receptor beta chains were all obtained from the same sample, sequenced in a study of blood T cells in healthy people across ages. A second roughly 6 to 11 cycle PCR used barcoded and J-beta primers. TCRdb redid the calling of the 5' RACE reads with MiXCR, one entry per CDR3 protein. The sample has 600,000 or so distinct CDR3 sequences, roughly 30% seen once. The sample comprised blood. The origin of the receptors is a woman of 80 years or more in good health.

The chain employs TRBV20-1 and TRBJ2-1, with 8 bases aligning to TRBD2. The CDR3 is 13 residues long. After removal of 3 bases from V and 13 bases from J, the junction contained 11 bases not matched to a gene. Per germline, CDR1 DFQATT and CDR2 SNEGSKA (reference sequence). The CDR3 reads CSASGGGKETQFF. CDR3 nucleotide sequence: TGCAGTGCTAGCGGCGGGGGGAAAGAGACCCAGTTCTTC.

This clonotype has a handful of counts. The V gene is TRBV5-5, the J gene TRBJ2-1; D is unclear. Germline V gene data show CDR1 as SGHKS and CDR2 as YYEKEE (reference sequence). V lost 1 base and J 0 bases, leaving 5 bases between the germline ends. The CDR3 extends over 14 amino acids. This CDR3 reads CASSLLDSYNEQFF. The DNA for the CDR3 is TGTGCCAGCAGCTTGCTGGACTCCTACAATGAGCAGTTCTTC.

This chain uses TRBV10-3 with TRBJ2-4; 13 nucleotides agree with TRBD2. The DNA end is a closer match to TRBJ2-7, so the J assignment may be wrong. Germline assignment: CDR1 ENHRY and CDR2 SYGVKD. CDR3 length: 16 residues. The CDR3 sequence: CAISEPRTSGRYEQYF. The CDR3 DNA reads as TGTGCCATCAGTGAGCCGAGGACTAGCGGGAGATACGAGCAGTACTTC.

Many counts were recorded for this clonotype. The DNA of the CDR3 is TGTGCCAGCAGCCTCGGGACAGCCCTGAGCTCCTACAATGAGCAGTTCTTC. It is translated as CASSLGTALSSYNEQFF. The J gene is TRBJ2-1, the V gene TRBV7-9; the match to TRBD1 covers 7 bases. Germline CDR1 SEHNR, CDR2 FQNEAQ (reference sequence). CDR3 length: 17 amino acids. Losses at the gene ends were 5 bases for V and 0 bases for J; bases not matched to a gene: 10.

Notes on this clonotype: A much larger clone sits a single nucleotide away, making a read error possible. The chain combines TRBV7-8 with TRBJ1-2; D unresolved. Germline assignment: CDR1 SGHVS and CDR2 FQNEAQ. This CDR3 contains 15 residues. As DNA, the CDR3 is TGTGCCAGCAGCCCCCGGACGGACGCTAACTATGGCTACATCTTC. This codes for CASSPRTDANYGYIF.

Points on this clonotype: A much more abundant neighbour one base away suggests this may be a read error. V gene TRBV7-9 combines with J gene TRBJ2-4, with 7 positions matching TRBD1. The CDR3 is 14 residues long. Germline V lookup: CDR1 SEHNR, CDR2 FQNEAQ (reference sequence). V was clipped by 10 bases and J by 13 bases; unmatched bases: 19. The chain's CDR3 is CATPILTGSNEQYF. The CDR3 nucleotides read TGTGCCACCCCAATATTGACAGGGAGCAATGAGCAGTACTTC. The variable domain in full, with the rest retrieved from reference TRBV7-9 and TRBJ2-4, is DTGVSQNPRHKITKRGQNVTFRCDPISEHNRLYWYRQTLGQGPEFLTYFQNEAQLEKSRLLSDRFSAERPKGSFSTLEIQRTEQGDSAMYLCATPILTGSNEQYFGAGTRLSVL.

The rearrangement links TRBV30 to TRBJ1-1; a possible D gene is TRBD1 (5 bases). Germline loops: CDR1 GTSNPN, CDR2 SVGIG (reference sequence). The CDR3 is made up of 13 amino acids. The V gene lost 0 bases and the J gene lost 4 bases, with 9 bases spanning the gap. CDR3 nucleotides: TGTGCCTGGAGTGTGACAGCGAGCACTGAAGCTTTCTTT. This translates into CAWSVTASTEAFF.

This clonotype occurred many times. This chain connects TRBV4-2 to TRBJ2-7, with a weak D call TRBD1 (7 bases). Germline loops: CDR1 LGHNA, CDR2 YNFKEQ. V shed 4 bases and J shed 0 bases, with 13 bases lying between them. The CDR3 runs 15 residues. CDR3 nucleotides: TGTGCCAGCAGCCTACGGAGGGGGCCCTCCTACGAGCAGTACTTC. Its protein is CASSLRRGPSYEQYF.

Worth noting for this clonotype: A clone one base away is much larger, so this may be a read error. The genes are TRBV20-1 and TRBJ2-1; D not certain. CDR3 size: 12 residues. V lost 6 bases and J lost 8, with 14 bases in between. Germline CDR1 reads DFQATT; CDR2 reads SNEGSKA (reference sequence). In DNA form, the CDR3 reads TGCAGTGCCCGTTCCGGACGGGATGAGCAGTTCTTC. This codes for CSARSGRDEQFF.

In this sample, this clonotype turned up many times. The chain has TRBV29-1 and TRBJ1-5; D may be TRBD1 (5 bases). V was trimmed by 6 bases and J by 3 bases, leaving 12 bases between them. This CDR3 contains 13 residues. Per the germline V gene, CDR1 is SQVTM and CDR2 is ANQGSEA. The CDR3 DNA is TGCAGCGTGGTCACTGGGGCCAATCAGCCCCAGCATTTT. Translating it yields CSVVTGANQPQHF.

This clonotype was recorded at least ten times. The rearrangement joins TRBV11-2 to TRBJ2-5; TRBD1 aligns across 8 bases. The junction had 2 bases not matched to a gene; V was cut back by 1 base and J by 1 base. The germline gives CDR1 SGHAT, CDR2 FQNNGV. The CDR3 has 15 amino acids. The CDR3 nucleotides are TGTGCCAGCAGCTTAGCCACAGGGGGCCAAGAGACCCAGTACTTC. The encoded protein is CASSLATGGQETQYF.

This clonotype was counted ten times or more. The V call is TRBV19, the J call TRBJ1-5, with 8 bases lining up with TRBD1. This CDR3 has 16 amino acids. The germline CDR1 and CDR2 sequences are LNHDA and SQIVND (reference sequence). V lost 3 bases and J lost 2; bases outside the gene matches: 6. CDR3 amino acids: CASSIGQGYGNQPQHF. The CDR3, as DNA: TGTGCCAGTAGTATCGGACAGGGTTACGGCAATCAGCCCCAGCATTTT. Full variable domain (rest looked up from reference TRBV19 and TRBJ1-5): DGGITQSPKYLFRKEGQNVTLSCEQNLNHDAMYWYRQDPGQGLRLIYYSQIVNDFQKGDIAEGYSVSREKKESFPLTVTSAQKNPTAFYLCASSIGQGYGNQPQHFGDGTRLSIL.

As to this clonotype: This may be a read error, as it is one base from a much larger clone. The genes are TRBV2 and TRBJ2-5; D perhaps matches TRBD2 (6 bases). The V gene's germline CDR1 is SNHLY and CDR2 FYNNEI. V was cut by 5 bases and J by 11 bases, with 24 bases left in between. This CDR3 is built from 15 residues. The CDR3 sequence is CASSSARGTNNEQYF. The CDR3 coding sequence is TGTGCCAGCAGTTCCGCCCGGGGGACGAACAATGAGCAGTACTTC.

This clonotype has only a few counts. The chain uses TRBV30 and TRBJ2-3; D is ambiguous. CDR3 length: 13 residues. The ends were cut back, 2 bases at V and 3 bases at J, with 9 bases in the middle. Germline V gene sequence: CDR1 GTSNPN, CDR2 SVGIG (reference sequence). The CDR3 loop is CAWSYRLTDTQYF. Written as DNA, the CDR3 is TGTGCCTGGAGTTATAGATTGACAGATACGCAGTATTTT.

A remark on this clonotype: The junction departs from germline at one end; a sequencing error may be responsible. The chain combines TRBV19 with TRBJ2-1, with 14 bases lining up with TRBD2. The V gene's germline CDR1 is LNHDA and CDR2 SQIVND (reference sequence). This CDR3 is built from 18 residues. CDR3 nucleotide sequence: TGTGCCGGTAGTACTCGGGGACTAGCGGGGGCCCCAAACAATGAGCAGTTCTTC. Translating gives CAGSTRGLAGAPNNEQFF. Full variable domain (rest looked up from reference TRBV19 and TRBJ2-1): DGGITQSPKYLFRKEGQNVTLSCEQNLNHDAMYWYRQDPGQGLRLIYYSQIVNDFQKGDIAEGYSVSREKKESFPLTVTSAQKNPTAFYLCAGSTRGLAGAPNNEQFFGPGTRLTVL.

CDR3 amino acids: CASSFRIRTQDYGYTF. The CDR3 DNA reads TGTGCCAGCAGCTTCCGAATAAGGACCCAGGACTATGGCTACACCTTC. The rearrangement joins TRBV5-5 to TRBJ1-2; D gene ambiguous. V shed 2 bases and J shed 3 bases, with 17 bases lying between them. The CDR3 runs 16 residues. Germline CDR1 reads SGHKS; CDR2 reads YYEKEE (reference sequence).

This clonotype has only a few counts. The gene calls are TRBV11-2 and TRBJ1-1; D is undetermined. V dropped 4 bases and J dropped 4 bases, with 16 bases sitting between them. Germline CDR1 and CDR2: SGHAT and FQNNGV. The length of the CDR3 is 15 residues. CDR3 bases: TGTGCCAGCAGCTCCCCTTTCTACTGGGGCACTGAAGCTTTCTTT. Its protein is CASSSPFYWGTEAFF.

This clonotype has ten or more counts. The CDR3 DNA follows: TGCAGTGCTAGGGGACGGCCGGGGGGTCATGAGCAGTTCTTC. Encoded protein: CSARGRPGGHEQFF. The V call is TRBV20-1, the J call TRBJ2-1, with 7 bases fitting TRBD2. The CDR3 length is 14 residues. With V trimmed by 3 bases and J by 8 bases, 10 bases remained unmatched. Germline V gene lookup returns CDR1 DFQATT and CDR2 SNEGSKA (reference sequence).

This clonotype has a single count. CDR3 residues: CASSLVGREINQPQHF. The CDR3 DNA reads as TGTGCCAGCAGCTTAGTAGGGCGGGAAATCAATCAGCCCCAGCATTTT. The gene calls are TRBV7-9 and TRBJ1-5; D uncertain. The V end lost 1 base, the J end lost 3 bases, and 13 bases lay between the germline ends. This CDR3 region has 16 residues. Germline CDR1 SEHNR, CDR2 FQNEAQ (reference sequence).

This clonotype was seen repeatedly, ten times or more. This chain joins TRBV24-1 and TRBJ1-5; maybe TRBD1 (5 bases). V lost 5 bases and J 3 bases, leaving 16 bases between the germline ends. CDR1 is KGHDR, CDR2 SFDVKD, per germline. The CDR3 has 16 residues. CDR3: CATSAPGHLDNQPQHF. CDR3 nucleotide sequence: TGTGCCACCAGTGCACCAGGACACCTAGACAATCAGCCCCAGCATTTT.

This clonotype was observed many times. The gene calls are TRBV4-2 and TRBJ1-5; the D gene is possibly TRBD1 (6 bases). With 1 base removed from V and 4 bases from J, the gap between germline ends came to 17 bases. The germline V gene has CDR1 LGHNA and CDR2 YNFKEQ. The CDR3 has 17 residues. The CDR3 DNA reads TGTGCCAGCAGCCAAGTTCCTGGGCCGGGGGCAAATCAGCCCCAGCATTTT. Translation: CASSQVPGPGANQPQHF.

This clonotype was detected a few times. The V call is TRBV29-1, the J call TRBJ2-7; D is perhaps TRBD2 (6 bases). This CDR3 has 12 amino acids. Germline values: CDR1 SQVTM, CDR2 ANQGSEA. The ends were cut back, 6 bases at V and 7 bases at J, with 16 bases in the middle. This chain's CDR3 is CSVEGLPNEQYF. The DNA of the CDR3 is TGCAGCGTAGAGGGACTTCCCAATGAGCAGTACTTC.

This clonotype showed up just a few times. One junction end disagrees with the germline gene, perhaps due to a read error. The V call is TRBV6-1, the J call TRBJ2-5; D possibly matches TRBD1 or TRBD2 (6 bases each). TRBJ2-7 matches the DNA end more closely, so the J call is doubtful. The germline V gene has CDR1 MNHNS and CDR2 SASEGT. This CDR3 region has 13 residues. CDR3 DNA: TGTACCAGCGGGCTAAAATACAGGGACGAGCAGTACTTC. This gives the protein CTSGLKYRDEQYF.

This clonotype was seen repeatedly, ten times or more. The chain couples TRBV11-2 to TRBJ2-3, with D maybe TRBD2 (6 bases). V gave up 4 bases and J gave up 6 bases, with 17 bases separating them. The CDR3 has 15 amino acids. Germline CDR1 SGHAT, CDR2 FQNNGV. CDR3 sequence (DNA): TGTGCCAGCAGCTCCGGACACGGAAGCGGGGATACGCAGTATTTT. Translation: CASSSGHGSGDTQYF.

This clonotype appeared once. The chain recombines TRBV19 with TRBJ1-1, with D tentatively TRBD1 (6 bases). CDR3 length equals 16 residues. Looked up from germline, CDR1 is LNHDA and CDR2 is SQIVND (reference sequence). Trimming took off 0 bases at V and 1 base at J, with 12 bases between the two ends. In DNA, the CDR3 is TGTGCCAGTAGTATAGACCAGGGGCAGAAGAACACTGAAGCTTTCTTT. It is translated as CASSIDQGQKNTEAFF.

This clonotype was seen many times. This chain joins TRBV6-5 and TRBJ2-7; D gene uncertain. The CDR3 totals 17 residues. Germline V lookup: CDR1 MNHEY, CDR2 SVGAGI. V lost 6 bases and J 6 bases, leaving 27 bases between the germline ends. This CDR3 reads CASRFTRTLGRPLEQYF. CDR3 nucleotides: TGTGCCAGCAGGTTTACACGTACCTTAGGGCGCCCACTCGAGCAGTACTTC.

This clonotype was counted at least ten times. The J gene is TRBJ1-2, the V gene TRBV7-2; possibly TRBD1 for D (6 bases). With 5 bases removed from V and 8 bases from J, the gap between germline ends came to 18 bases. The CDR3 has 14 residues. The germline V gene encodes CDR1 SGHTA and CDR2 FQGNSA. This CDR3 is CASSVNRVGGGYTF. The CDR3 DNA reads as TGTGCCAGCAGCGTAAACAGGGTCGGCGGCGGCTACACCTTC.

Remarks on this clonotype: This may stem from a read error, because a much larger clone lies one nucleotide away. V usage is TRBV3-1 and J usage is TRBJ2-7, with D maybe TRBD1 (6 bases). Germline lookup yields CDR1 LGHDT and CDR2 YNNKEL (reference sequence). V was pared by 0 bases and J by 5 bases, with 17 bases between. CDR3 size: 16 residues. The CDR3 loop reads CASSQDYGRQVDEQYF. For the CDR3, the DNA is TGTGCCAGCAGCCAAGATTATGGCCGACAGGTCGACGAGCAGTACTTC.